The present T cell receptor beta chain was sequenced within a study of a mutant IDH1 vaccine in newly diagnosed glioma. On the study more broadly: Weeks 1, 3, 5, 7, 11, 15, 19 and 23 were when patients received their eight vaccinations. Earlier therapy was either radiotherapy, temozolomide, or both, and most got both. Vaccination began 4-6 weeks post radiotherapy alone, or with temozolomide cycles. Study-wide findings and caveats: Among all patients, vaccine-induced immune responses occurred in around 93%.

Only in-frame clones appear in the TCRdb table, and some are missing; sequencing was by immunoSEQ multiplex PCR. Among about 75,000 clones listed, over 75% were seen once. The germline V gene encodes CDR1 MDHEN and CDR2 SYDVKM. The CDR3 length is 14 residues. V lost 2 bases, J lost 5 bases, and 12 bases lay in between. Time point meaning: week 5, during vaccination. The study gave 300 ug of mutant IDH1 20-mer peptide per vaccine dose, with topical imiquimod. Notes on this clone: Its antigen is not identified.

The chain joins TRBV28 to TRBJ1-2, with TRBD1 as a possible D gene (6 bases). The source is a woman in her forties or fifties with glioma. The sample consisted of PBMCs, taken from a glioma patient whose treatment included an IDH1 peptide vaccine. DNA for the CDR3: TGTGCCAGCAGTTTACCACAGGGAGGGTATGGCTACACCTTC. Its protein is CASSLPQGGYGYTF.